The source of this T cell receptor beta chain is a study of blood T cell repertoires in COVID-19. Study overall: Sources were T cells, B-cell-depleted T cells, or PBMCs; the material itself was cDNA or gDNA.

The method was immunoSEQ multiplex PCR; TCRdb's version includes in-frame clones alone and lacks a portion of them. Here the sample spans 360,000 or so clones, 83% being singletons. V lost 0 bases, J lost 6 bases, and 8 bases lay in between. Per the germline V gene, CDR1 is LGHDT and CDR2 is YNNKEL (reference sequence). The CDR3 has 14 amino acids. This study enrolled people aged about 18 to 100 from approximately 25 US geographic areas. Categorization into cohorts depended on clinical history that participants reported. Cohort 3 donors were reported recovered after two negative PCRs, clearance, or symptom resolution.

The gene calls are TRBV3-1 (or the pseudogene TRBV3-2) and TRBJ2-2; the D is unclear. The sequence was obtained from a woman in her 50s who had recovered from COVID-19. Sequenced sample: PBMCs or T cells enriched from blood (not recorded which). The DNA for the CDR3 is TGTGCCAGCAGCCAAGAGTATCCCCCCGGGGAGCTGTTTTTT. It is translated as CASSQEYPPGELFF.